The 22 T cell receptor beta chains reported below all come from one sample, sequenced in a study of T cells in Graves' hyperthyroidism and ophthalmopathy. TCR beta CDR3 region amplification was performed from RNA transcripts. TCR CDR3 underwent first-round RT-PCR with the HTBI primer set. TCRdb reprocessed the multiplex PCR reads with MiXCR, giving one entry per CDR3 protein. The sample has 300,000 to 450,000 distinct CDR3 sequences, roughly 15% seen once. Sequenced sample: blood. Receptors were obtained from a woman aged 25 to 45 with Graves' ophthalmopathy.

This clonotype was seen many times. V and J are TRBV28 and TRBJ2-3, with D perhaps matching TRBD1 or TRBD2 (6 bases each). V lost 4 bases to trimming and J lost 5 bases, with 19 bases between them. CDR1 and CDR2 from the germline V gene are MDHEN and SYDVKM. The CDR3 spans 16 residues. The CDR3, as DNA: TGTGCCAGCAGTTCGCTGGGGGGCGAAGGAAGAGATACGCAGTATTTT. Its protein is CASSSLGGEGRDTQYF.

This clonotype was observed at least ten times. The gene calls are TRBV27 and TRBJ1-6, with TRBD1 as a possible D gene (6 bases). Germline CDR1 reads MNHEY; CDR2 reads SMNVEV (reference sequence). There are 15 residues in the CDR3. V gave up 4 bases and J gave up 7 bases, with 14 bases separating them. The CDR3 here is CASSSQGPWNSPLHF. CDR3 in DNA: TGTGCCAGCAGTTCACAGGGCCCTTGGAATTCACCCCTCCACTTT.

This clonotype has a count of ten or more. The chain's CDR3 is CASSDDRTNQPQHF. DNA of the CDR3: TGTGCCAGCAGTGACGACAGAACAAATCAGCCCCAGCATTTT. J is TRBJ1-5 and V is TRBV2; a weak D match, TRBD1 (5 bases). Looked up from germline, CDR1 is SNHLY and CDR2 is FYNNEI. The CDR3 loop spans 14 amino acids. Trimming shortened V by 3 bases and J by 4 bases, and 10 bases separated the two germline ends.

This clonotype was seen repeatedly, ten times or more. The chain uses TRBV20-1 and TRBJ2-1; D remains ambiguous. Germline V gene lookup returns CDR1 DFQATT and CDR2 SNEGSKA (reference sequence). The V gene lost 2 bases and the J gene lost 0 bases, with 14 bases spanning the gap. The CDR3 is 16 residues long. The CDR3, as DNA: TGCAGTGCTAGACCCACTGGCGCCGGCTCCTACAATGAGCAGTTCTTC. Amino acid sequence: CSARPTGAGSYNEQFF.

The table lists this clonotype with a few counts. The V gene is TRBV7-3, the J gene TRBJ2-5; D is possibly TRBD2 (7 bases). This CDR3 region has 14 residues. Trimming cost V 5 bases and J 2 bases, with 12 bases left between them. Germline CDR1 and CDR2: SGHTA and FQGTGA. CDR3 DNA: TGTGCCAGCAGCGGGGGGGGGCCGCAAGAGACCCAGTACTTC. Its protein is CASSGGGPQETQYF.

This clonotype appeared many times. The rearrangement uses TRBV9 and TRBJ2-5; no clear D. This CDR3 comprises 15 residues. Germline CDR1 and CDR2: SGDLS and YYNGEE. The germline V and J ends were trimmed by 3 bases and 5 bases, with 17 bases remaining between them. In DNA, the CDR3 is TGTGCCAGCAGCGCCGAAATTGTCACCTCCGAGACCCAGTACTTC. Translation: CASSAEIVTSETQYF.

At least ten counts were recorded for this clonotype. One end of the junction fails to match germline, which may point to a read error. CDR3 region: CASSLGLEETQYF. The DNA of the CDR3 is TGTGCTAGCAGCTTGGGCCTTGAAGAGACCCAGTACTTC. V gene TRBV7-7 combines with J gene TRBJ2-5; D unresolved. CDR1 SSHAT and CDR2 FNYEAQ come from the germline V gene (reference sequence). This CDR3 region has 13 residues. The full variable domain, rest sourced from reference TRBV7-7 and TRBJ2-5, is GAGVSQSPRYKVTKRGQDVTLRCDPISSHATLYWYQQALGQGPEFLTYFNYEAQPDKSGLPSDRFSAERPEGSISTLTIQRTEQRDSAMYRCASSLGLEETQYFGPGTRLLVL.

The table lists this clonotype with many counts. V gene TRBV5-6 combines with J gene TRBJ1-1, with D perhaps matching TRBD1 (6 bases). Germline CDR1 and CDR2: SGHDT and YYEEEE. The CDR3 contains 14 residues. V lost 7 bases, J lost 5 bases, and 18 bases lay in between. Here the CDR3 DNA reads TGTGCCAGCTTGGGCGGAAGGGGGGGAACTGAAGCTTTCTTT. This translates into CASLGGRGGTEAFF.

This chain joins TRBV5-4 and TRBJ1-3; 10 bases match TRBD1. Germline V gene lookup returns CDR1 SGHNT and CDR2 YYREEE (reference sequence). CDR3 size: 14 residues. The V segment lost 4 bases and the J segment 8 bases; nucleotides outside the gene matches: 6. Here the CDR3 reads CASSPGQGEDTIYF. The CDR3 DNA reads TGTGCCAGCAGCCCAGGACAGGGGGAGGACACCATATATTTT. Supplemented by reference TRBV5-4 and TRBJ1-3, the full variable domain reads ETGVTQSPTHLIKTRGQQVTLRCSSQSGHNTVSWYQQALGQGPQFIFQYYREEENGRGNFPPRFSGLQFPNYSSELNVNALELDDSALYLCASSPGQGEDTIYFGEGSWLTVV.

This clonotype was detected many times. The rearrangement links TRBV28 to TRBJ1-1; D possibly corresponds to TRBD1 (6 bases). The CDR3 length is 11 residues. Trimming cost V 4 bases and J 6 bases, with 6 bases left between them. Germline-derived CDR1 and CDR2 are MDHEN and SYDVKM. DNA of the CDR3: TGTGCCAGCAGTTCAGGGGCTGAAGCTTTCTTT. It codes for CASSSGAEAFF.

This clonotype was picked up many times. The chain is built from TRBV14 and TRBJ1-4; no definite D call. The V gene lost 0 bases and the J gene lost 10 bases, with 12 bases spanning the gap. The CDR3 sequence is 14 residues long. Germline V lookup: CDR1 SGHDN, CDR2 FVKESK. The CDR3 loop is CASSQDLLDSKLFF. The CDR3 DNA reads TGTGCCAGCAGCCAAGATCTTCTTGACTCAAAACTGTTTTTT.

In its sample, this clonotype was seen a few times. V and J are TRBV19 and TRBJ2-2; TRBD1 agrees at 7 bases. Losses at the gene ends were 7 bases for V and 6 bases for J; bases not matched to a gene: 8. CDR1 LNHDA and CDR2 SQIVND come from the germline V gene (reference sequence). The CDR3 has 14 amino acids. The CDR3 reads CASTATGNSGELFF. CDR3 DNA: TGTGCCAGTACTGCGACAGGGAATTCCGGGGAGCTGTTTTTT.

This clonotype was recorded once. One junction end does not reproduce the germline sequence, and a read error may be involved. V is TRBV28 and J is TRBJ2-5, with D possibly being TRBD2 (5 bases). This CDR3 is 13 amino acids long. Germline lookup yields CDR1 MDHEN and CDR2 SYDVKM. Here the CDR3 reads CASTPGNQETRYF. CDR3 sequence (DNA): TGTGCCAGCACCCCGGGGAACCAAGAGACCCGGTACTTC.

The chain combines TRBV10-3 with TRBJ2-7; D gene ambiguous. Looked up from germline, CDR1 is ENHRY and CDR2 is SYGVKD. Between the trimmed V and J ends, which lost 5 bases and 5 bases, there was a span of 16 bases. This CDR3 region has 14 residues. The CDR3 loop is CAISSQVAYDEQYF. Here the CDR3 DNA reads TGTGCCATCAGTTCGCAGGTAGCCTACGACGAGCAGTACTTC.

This clonotype was seen many times. The V and J genes are TRBV28 and TRBJ2-7; maybe TRBD1 (7 bases). Germline CDR1 reads MDHEN; CDR2 reads SYDVKM. CDR3 length equals 17 residues. V dropped 6 bases and J dropped 3 bases, with 24 bases sitting between them. DNA of the CDR3: TGTGCCAGCAGGGAGGGGCTTAGGGACAGAACCTTCTACGAGCAGTACTTC. Its protein product is CASREGLRDRTFYEQYF.

This chain connects TRBV5-8 to TRBJ2-1, with 8 bases identical to TRBD1. Germline assignment: CDR1 SGHTS and CDR2 YDEGEE. Trimming took 3 bases from V and 4 from J; bases not matched to a gene: 6. The CDR3 consists of 15 residues. The CDR3 loop reads CASSSRTGRYNEQFF. CDR3 nucleotide sequence: TGTGCCAGCAGCTCGAGGACAGGGCGTTACAATGAGCAGTTCTTC.

This clonotype was seen at least ten times. The rearrangement links TRBV2 to TRBJ2-7, with D uncertain. Per germline, CDR1 SNHLY and CDR2 FYNNEI. This CDR3 has 13 residues. Trimming shortened V by 10 bases and J by 0 bases, and 13 bases separated the two germline ends. CDR3 loop: CATKGPSSYEQYF. As DNA, the CDR3 is TGTGCCACCAAAGGGCCAAGCTCCTACGAGCAGTACTTC.

This clonotype was recorded many times. The V and J genes are TRBV20-1 and TRBJ2-3; tentative D call: TRBD2 (5 bases). V was pared by 0 bases and J by 2 bases, with 12 bases between. CDR1 is DFQATT, CDR2 SNEGSKA, per germline (reference sequence). There are 15 residues in the CDR3. The CDR3 spells CSARDLLAPTDTQYF. The DNA for the CDR3 is TGCAGTGCTAGAGATTTGCTAGCACCCACAGATACGCAGTATTTT.

This clonotype has a count of ten or more. This chain uses TRBV28 with TRBJ2-7, with D maybe TRBD1 (6 bases). CDR1 is MDHEN, CDR2 SYDVKM, per germline. CDR3 length: 16 amino acids. The V end was cut by 6 bases, the J end by 1 base, with 19 bases between. CDR3 DNA: TGTGCCAGCAGCTTCCTTTTCCAGGACAGTTCCTACGAGCAGTACTTC. It encodes CASSFLFQDSSYEQYF.

This clonotype was recorded once. The rearrangement joins TRBV19 to TRBJ1-1; 7 positions match TRBD1. The ends lost 9 bases at V and 4 bases at J; junction bases unmatched: 14. The germline V gene has CDR1 LNHDA and CDR2 SQIVND (reference sequence). The CDR3 runs 15 residues. In DNA, the CDR3 is TGTGCCAGCCAAGTGGGGGACAGTTCTTTCACTGAAGCTTTCTTT. It is translated as CASQVGDSSFTEAFF.

There are many counts of this clonotype. The chain carries TRBV28 and TRBJ1-5; D not certain. The germline gives CDR1 MDHEN, CDR2 SYDVKM. The CDR3 runs 16 residues. V lost 5 bases and J lost 5, with 19 bases in between. DNA for the CDR3: TGTGCCAGCAGTAACCCCGGAGGGTCCGTGGATCAGCCCCAGCATTTT. This codes for CASSNPGGSVDQPQHF. Drawing the rest from reference TRBV28 and TRBJ1-5, the complete variable domain is DVKVTQSSRYLVKRTGEKVFLECVQDMDHENMFWYRQDPGLGLRLIYFSYDVKMKEKGDIPEGYSVSREKKERFSLILESASTNQTSMYLCASSNPGGSVDQPQHFGDGTRLSIL.

This clonotype was seen at least ten times. The rearrangement links TRBV28 to TRBJ1-1, with 7 bases identical to TRBD1. The germline gives CDR1 MDHEN, CDR2 SYDVKM. After removal of 3 bases from V and 2 bases from J, the junction contained 6 bases not matched to a gene. The CDR3 runs 15 residues. In DNA, the CDR3 is TGTGCCAGCAGTTTCGACCACAGGGGTAACACTGAAGCTTTCTTT. Its protein is CASSFDHRGNTEAFF.